This TCR beta chain is drawn from a study of beta chain features in type 1 diabetes. Overall study findings and caveats: For cells with high TCR expression, cDNA sequencing could yield over-representation. Across all four CD4+ subsets, people with type 1 diabetes showed modestly shorter TCRB CDR3s. TCRB rearrangement may or may not be influenced by HLA type; here this remained unresolved.

About this clone: The antigen is undetermined.

TCRB transcripts that were expressed got sequenced, as all of the isolated RNA had been reverse transcribed. The study sequenced naive, central memory and regulatory T cell samples to an average of about 3.6 million reads. Assay used: immunoSEQ multiplex PCR; TCRdb lists only in-frame clones, some missing. The table records hundreds of thousands of clones, over 9.5% of them present only once. The germline V gene has CDR1 SGDLS and CDR2 YYNGEE. V was clipped by 3 bases and J by 4 bases, with 15 bases between them. The CDR3 totals 15 residues. This chain links TRBV9 with TRBJ2-3; TRBD1 is a possible D gene (6 bases). The source material was naive CD4+ T cells from blood. The source is a man aged 18 to 30 in good health. CDR3 loop: CASSATGLRADTQYF. The CDR3 bases are TGTGCCAGCAGCGCCACAGGGTTGCGTGCAGATACGCAGTATTTT.